This T cell receptor (beta chain) appears in the sequencing data of a study of CD8+CD57+ T cells in acquired aplastic anemia. Profiling that covered TCR beta VDJ and CDR3 relied on genomic DNA as its template. TCRdb re-derived calls from the reads in MiXCR, one entry per CDR3 protein. This sample has fewer than 250,000 distinct CDR3 sequences, with under 50% found just once. Note on this clonotype: The junction shows a germline mismatch at one end, possibly a read error.

Only patients with CD8+CD57+ cell expansion on flow cytometry were chosen for sequencing. Looked up from germline, CDR1 is KGHSH and CDR2 is LQKENI. The CDR3 is 14 amino acids. The source material was sorted CD4+, CD8+, or CD8+CD57+ T cells (not recorded which) from PBMCs. The genes are TRBV18 and TRBJ1-1; D may be TRBD1 (6 bases). This TCR was sampled from a human donor with aplastic anemia. The CDR3 nucleotides are TGTGCCAGCTCATCCTCCAGGGGAGAGACTGAAGCTCTCTTT. Translated, it gives CASSSSRGETEALF.